The rows below give T cell receptor beta chains drawn from one sample of a study of cytomegalovirus exposure and HLA in healthy donors. Generated by immunoSEQ multiplex PCR, the TCRdb table keeps only in-frame clones and is missing some. The sample holds fewer than 150,000 clones, roughly four fifths seen once. What was sequenced was PBMCs. The origin of the receptors is a human donor in good health. Both conserved end residues are part of each CDR3. D genes are given only for firm matches. Clone size is stated in some rows and not others, as once, few, many or a class when expanded.

d_call,clone_size,v_call,j_call,cdr3_aa,cdr3_nt
TRBD1,NA,TRBV2,TRBJ2-2,CASSEIQGYTGELFF,TGTGCCAGCAGTGAGATACAGGGGTACACCGGGGAGCTGTTTTTT
NA,few,TRBV11-2,TRBJ2-5,CASSSTGIQETQYF,TGTGCCAGCAGCTCAACAGGGATACAAGAGACCCAGTACTTC
TRBD2,NA,TRBV7-6,TRBJ2-1,CASSLAPGLAALDNEQFF,TGTGCCAGCAGCTTAGCACCGGGACTAGCGGCTCTGGACAATGAGCAGTTCTTC
NA,NA,TRBV29-1,TRBJ2-1,CSVVLVAYNEQFF,TGCAGCGTTGTGCTAGTAGCCTACAATGAGCAGTTCTTC
NA,NA,TRBV19,TRBJ2-7,CASSSRSGGAYEQYF,TGTGCCAGTAGTAGCAGGTCCGGGGGTGCCTACGAGCAGTACTTC
TRBD2,NA,TRBV27,TRBJ2-1,CASSGTGTSSYNEQFF,TGTGCCAGCAGTGGCACCGGGACTAGCTCCTACAATGAGCAGTTCTTC
NA,NA,TRBV25-1,TRBJ1-6,CASSEGGVEGNSPLHF,TGTGCCAGCAGTGAAGGGGGGGTAGAGGGTAATTCACCCCTCCACTTT
NA,NA,TRBV5-4,TRBJ2-7,CASSQDSSYEQYF,TGTGCCAGCAGCCAGGACAGCTCCTACGAGCAGTACTTC
TRBD2,NA,TRBV7-2,TRBJ2-3,CASSPRTSGGADTQYF,TGTGCCAGCAGCCCCAGGACTAGCGGGGGGGCAGATACGCAGTATTTT
TRBD2,once,TRBV5-1,TRBJ2-7,CASSSSSGRGEQYF,TGCGCCAGCAGCTCCTCTAGCGGGAGAGGAGAGCAGTACTTC
TRBD1,NA,TRBV19,TRBJ1-5,CATTGGTGQPQHF,TGTGCCACTACAGGGGGCACGGGTCAGCCCCAGCATTTT
NA,NA,TRBV29-1,TRBJ2-7,CSAKTDRDYEQYF,TGCAGCGCCAAGACCGACAGAGACTACGAGCAGTACTTC
NA,NA,TRBV18,TRBJ2-7,CASSPGGARNEQYF,TGTGCCAGCTCACCGGGGGGGGCGAGGAACGAGCAGTACTTC
TRBD2,NA,TRBV9,TRBJ2-3,CASSVENLAGDTQYF,TGTGCCAGCAGCGTAGAGAACCTAGCGGGAGATACGCAGTATTTT
NA,NA,TRBV19,TRBJ1-1,CASRLSGSPNTEAFF,TGTGCCAGTCGATTATCAGGGTCCCCGAACACTGAAGCTTTCTTT
NA,NA,TRBV28,TRBJ2-2,CASRRSQGTGELFF,TGTGCCAGCAGGCGGTCTCAGGGCACCGGGGAGCTGTTTTTT
NA,NA,TRBV6-6,TRBJ2-2,CASTEGHGELFF,TGTGCCAGCACCGAGGGCCACGGGGAGCTGTTTTTT
TRBD2,NA,TRBV7-2,TRBJ2-3,CASSGTSGGDTQYF,TGTGCCAGCAGCGGGACTAGCGGTGGGGATACGCAGTATTTT
NA,NA,TRBV5-1,TRBJ1-2,CASSLVGGTDPNYGYTF,TGCGCCAGCAGCTTGGTTGGAGGGACGGATCCTAACTATGGCTACACCTTC
TRBD1,NA,TRBV18,TRBJ2-1,CASSQGQGAGNEQFF,TGTGCCAGCTCACAGGGACAGGGGGCCGGTAATGAGCAGTTCTTC
NA,NA,TRBV6-1,TRBJ1-1,CASSEASPEAFF,TGTGCCAGCAGTGAAGCAAGCCCTGAAGCTTTCTTT
TRBD1,NA,TRBV30,TRBJ2-7,CAWSRQGYEQYF,TGTGCCTGGAGTCGACAGGGCTACGAGCAGTACTTC
NA,once,TRBV28,TRBJ1-6,CASRKRSFSYNSPLHF,TGTGCCAGCAGAAAGAGGTCCTTCTCCTATAATTCACCCCTCCACTTT
NA,once,TRBV5-3,TRBJ1-2,CARSDPGNYGYTF,TGTGCCAGAAGCGATCCCGGGAACTATGGCTACACCTTC
NA,NA,TRBV27,TRBJ1-1,CASLDRPNTEAFF,TGTGCCAGCCTCGACAGGCCGAACACTGAAGCTTTCTTT
NA,NA,TRBV2,TRBJ2-2,CASRIRTENTGELFF,TGTGCCAGCAGGATAAGGACAGAGAACACCGGGGAGCTGTTTTTT
NA,NA,TRBV19,TRBJ2-1,CASSIASGGGDEQFF,TGTGCCAGTAGTATAGCCTCGGGGGGCGGGGATGAGCAGTTCTTC
NA,NA,TRBV4-1,TRBJ2-7,CASSQVEGSYEQYF,TGCGCCAGCAGCCAAGTGGAGGGTTCCTACGAGCAGTACTTC
NA,NA,TRBV11-2,TRBJ2-5,CASSLVNSRETQYF,TGTGCCAGCAGCTTAGTTAATTCGCGGGAGACCCAGTACTTC
TRBD1,few,TRBV4-1,TRBJ1-2,CASSQGRGPYGYTF,TGCGCCAGCAGCCAAGGCAGGGGGCCTTATGGCTACACCTTC
NA,NA,TRBV9,TRBJ1-3,CASSVGATDSGNTIYF,TGTGCCAGCAGCGTAGGGGCGACGGACTCTGGAAACACCATATATTTT
TRBD1,NA,TRBV6-1,TRBJ2-7,CASSDTPGTGYEQYF,TGTGCCAGCAGTGACACCCCCGGGACAGGCTACGAGCAGTACTTC
TRBD2,once,TRBV19,TRBJ2-7,CASSIAETSGYEQYF,TGTGCCAGTAGTATAGCTGAGACTAGCGGATACGAGCAGTACTTC
TRBD2,NA,TRBV6-6,TRBJ2-2,CASSYPTGLEIGELFF,TGTGCCAGCAGTTACCCTACCGGACTAGAAATCGGGGAGCTGTTTTTT
TRBD1,NA,TRBV5-1,TRBJ1-2,CASSLVQGALGYTF,TGCGCCAGCAGCTTGGTACAGGGGGCGCTTGGCTACACCTTC
NA,NA,TRBV25-1,TRBJ2-3,CASSLGTNPGYTQYF,TGTGCCAGCAGTCTCGGGACAAACCCGGGGTATACGCAGTATTTT
NA,NA,TRBV23-1,TRBJ2-1,CALGGYSYNEQFF,TGCGCCCTCGGGGGTTACTCCTACAATGAGCAGTTCTTC
NA,NA,TRBV5-6,TRBJ2-5,CASSLSGRSETQYF,TGTGCCAGCAGCTTGTCAGGGAGGAGTGAGACCCAGTACTTC
NA,NA,TRBV6-5,TRBJ1-4,CASSITGGLEKLFF,TGTGCCAGCAGTATTACCGGGGGACTTGAAAAACTGTTTTTT
TRBD1,NA,TRBV29-1,TRBJ2-5,CSVEGQEILETQYF,TGCAGCGTTGAGGGACAGGAAATCCTAGAGACCCAGTACTTC
TRBD1,NA,TRBV28,TRBJ1-5,CASSLGQNRPQHF,TGTGCCAGCAGTCTGGGACAGAATCGGCCCCAGCATTTT